This T cell receptor beta chain was obtained from a study of cytomegalovirus exposure and HLA in healthy donors. Study conclusions and caveats: An analysis was carried out at a later point. It showed that HLA-associated TCR beta chains were more clonally expanded than equally common non-associated chains. A prior analysis recorded that most TCR beta V segments were productive about 87% or about 30% of the time. Most TCR sequences showed up rarely, but some public TCRs showed up in many donors.

Per the germline V gene, CDR1 is MNHNS and CDR2 is SASEGT. The CDR3 is made up of 15 amino acids. Germline trimming cut 5 bases from V and 7 bases from J; bases unmatched to any gene: 9. Vbeta (60) and Jbeta (13) primers were used in the PCR. Authors' data handling: Around 83 million unique TCR beta chains, about 12 million shared, were counted in a later analysis. Some clones are missing from TCRdb's copy, which holds only in-frame ones; the method was immunoSEQ multiplex PCR. For V, J and clone size, that table is used; D and trimming come from the DNA. Of almost 90,000 clones in the sample, about 85% were seen once. This clone was seen a few times. Its cognate antigen is unknown.

This TCR was sampled from a man aged 35 to 55 in good health and CMV-seropositive. The sequenced sample consisted of PBMCs. The V call is TRBV6-1, the J call TRBJ2-1; 9 bases are shared with TRBD2. The chain's CDR3 is CASSLNLAGLNEQFF. The CDR3 DNA is TGTGCCAGCAGTTTGAATCTAGCGGGGTTAAATGAGCAGTTCTTC.